This T cell receptor (beta chain) was identified in a study of Graves' ophthalmopathy and Graves' hyperthyroidism. The study's findings and limits: Sensitivity of 85% to 90% and specificity of approximately 81% were achieved when a 13-signature model separated ophthalmopathy from stable hyperthyroidism.

This clonotype was observed many times. The antigen is unknown. Transcripts of RNA were the source for amplifying TCR beta CDR3 regions. After a first-round RT-PCR with HTBI primers, a second-round multiplex PCR was run. TCRdb re-analysed the multiplex PCR reads in MiXCR, keeping a single row per CDR3 protein. The sample yields 900,000 to 1,200,000 distinct CDR3 sequences, 36% seen once. The V segment lost 5 bases and the J segment 3 bases; nucleotides outside the gene matches: 16. Germline CDR1 and CDR2: LNHDA and SQIVND (reference sequence). The CDR3 has 18 amino acids. The chain carries TRBV19 and TRBJ1-5, with 7 bases that match TRBD1. The TCR originated in an adult man with Graves' hyperthyroidism. The sample taken for sequencing was peripheral blood or thyroid tissue (not recorded which). The CDR3 region has the DNA TGTGCCAGTAGTCCGCAGACAGGGCTTGCCCTCGTCAATCAGCCCCAGCATTTT. This translates into CASSPQTGLALVNQPQHF. Full variable domain (rest looked up from reference TRBV19 and TRBJ1-5): DGGITQSPKYLFRKEGQNVTLSCEQNLNHDAMYWYRQDPGQGLRLIYYSQIVNDFQKGDIAEGYSVSREKKESFPLTVTSAQKNPTAFYLCASSPQTGLALVNQPQHFGDGTRLSIL.